The 8 T cell receptor beta chains in this list originate from one sample, sequenced in a study of blood T cell repertoires in COVID-19. TCRdb's copy holds only in-frame clones and misses some; the assay was immunoSEQ multiplex PCR. The sample consists of approximately 300,000 clones, 85% to 95% of them appearing once. The sample comprised PBMCs or T cells enriched from blood (not recorded which). The source of these receptors is a woman in her twenties or thirties who had been exposed to COVID-19.

The V gene is TRBV19, the J gene TRBJ1-2; 7 nucleotides agree with TRBD1. CDR3 length: 15 amino acids. Germline CDR1 reads LNHDA; CDR2 reads SQIVND (reference sequence). Trimming cost V 3 bases and J 4 bases; bases outside gene matches: 8. The CDR3 loop is CASSMREQGSYGYTF. The CDR3 region has the DNA TGTGCCAGTAGTATGAGGGAACAGGGGAGCTATGGCTACACCTTC.

This rearrangement joins TRBV11-2 to TRBJ2-2; D unclear. The CDR3 has 13 amino acids. Trimming shortened V by 5 bases and J by 6 bases, and 10 bases separated the two germline ends. CDR1 SGHAT and CDR2 FQNNGV come from the germline V gene. The CDR3 DNA reads as TGTGCCAGCAGCACCCAAACTCCCGGGGAGCTGTTTTTT. It specifies CASSTQTPGELFF.

This chain connects TRBV29-1 to TRBJ1-1, with 7 bases that match TRBD1. Germline CDR1 SQVTM, CDR2 ANQGSEA. Losses at the gene ends were 7 bases for V and 0 bases for J; bases not matched to a gene: 5. The CDR3 is made up of 13 amino acids. CDR3 amino acids: CSATTGMNTEAFF. The CDR3 region has the DNA TGCAGCGCGACGACAGGGATGAACACTGAAGCTTTCTTT.

The chain has TRBV6-5 and TRBJ2-7; D may be TRBD2 (5 bases). Germline loops: CDR1 MNHEY, CDR2 SVGAGI. The CDR3 contains 13 residues. V shed 11 bases and J shed 7 bases, with 21 bases lying between them. The CDR3 loop is CAVTTGSRREQYF. CDR3 DNA sequence: TGTGCCGTGACTACCGGGTCTCGACGGGAGCAGTACTTC.

Here the CDR3 reads CATSRVVAGVDGYTF. The CDR3 coding sequence is TGTGCCACCAGCAGAGTAGTGGCGGGGGTCGATGGCTACACCTTC. The chain couples TRBV15 to TRBJ1-2; D may be TRBD1 (5 bases). CDR1 is LNHNV and CDR2 is YYDKDF in the germline V gene (reference sequence). V was trimmed by 1 base and J by 6 bases, leaving 15 bases between them. The CDR3 is 15 residues long.

The chain uses TRBV12-5 and TRBJ1-5; TRBD1 agrees at 7 bases. The CDR3 sequence is 16 residues long. J was trimmed by 4 bases and V by 2 bases; bases with no gene match: 8. Germline CDR1 reads LGHNT; CDR2 reads FRNRAP. The CDR3 DNA is TGTGCTAGTGGTTTGAACGACAGGGAACGGAATCAGCCCCAGCATTTT. Translated: CASGLNDRERNQPQHF.

DNA for the CDR3: TGTGCCAGCAGCGTAGGCACAGCTTCCTACGAGCAGTACTTC. Amino acids: CASSVGTASYEQYF. The chain recombines TRBV9 with TRBJ2-7, with D unresolved. The length of the CDR3 is 14 residues. Germline V gene data show CDR1 as SGDLS and CDR2 as YYNGEE. Trimming pared 0 bases from V and 1 base from J, leaving 8 bases between.

This CDR3 is CASSYRDRGDTEAFF. For the CDR3, the DNA is TGTGCCAGCAGCTACCGGGACAGGGGGGACACTGAAGCTTTCTTT. This chain links TRBV7-9 with TRBJ1-1, with TRBD1 identical over 11 bases. The CDR3 is 15 residues long. CDR1 and CDR2 from the germline V gene are SEHNR and FQNEAQ (reference sequence). Trimming cost V 4 bases and J 3 bases; bases outside gene matches: 4.